The entry below describes one TCR beta chain. This specimen comes from a study of cytomegalovirus exposure and HLA in healthy donors. Study-wide context: The 90 to 150 validation repertoires used the same platform as the 650 to 850 first-cohort repertoires, a later analysis reported.

Germline-derived CDR1 and CDR2 are SGHTA and FQGTGA. V lost 6 bases to trimming and J lost 4 bases, with 16 bases between them. The CDR3 runs to 14 residues. Repertoires were generated with immunoSEQ multiplex PCR, while TCRdb's copy carries only in-frame clones and drops some. Of roughly 260,000 clones listed, around 91% are singletons. This receptor was taken from a woman younger than 35 in good health and CMV-seronegative. This sequence joins TRBV7-3 and TRBJ2-7; D remains unclear. Source material: PBMCs. The CDR3: CASRIDPSGYEQYF. The DNA for the CDR3 is TGTGCCAGCAGGATCGATCCTAGTGGATACGAGCAGTACTTC.